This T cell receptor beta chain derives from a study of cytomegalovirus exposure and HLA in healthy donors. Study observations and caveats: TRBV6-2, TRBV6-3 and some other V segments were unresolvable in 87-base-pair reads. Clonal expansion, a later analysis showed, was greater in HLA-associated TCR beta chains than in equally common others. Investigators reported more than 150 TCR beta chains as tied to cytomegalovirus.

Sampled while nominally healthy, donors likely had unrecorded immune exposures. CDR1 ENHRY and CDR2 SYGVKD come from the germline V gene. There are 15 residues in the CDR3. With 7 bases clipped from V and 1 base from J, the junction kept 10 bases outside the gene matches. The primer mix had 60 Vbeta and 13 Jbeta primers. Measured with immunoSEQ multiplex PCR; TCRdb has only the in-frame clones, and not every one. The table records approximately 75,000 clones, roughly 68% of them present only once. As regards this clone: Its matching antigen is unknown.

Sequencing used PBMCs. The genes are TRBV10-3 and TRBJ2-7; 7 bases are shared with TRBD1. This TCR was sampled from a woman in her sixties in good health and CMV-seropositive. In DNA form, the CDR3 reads TGTGCCATCACTGGGGTTCGGACAGGTTCCTACGAGCAGTACTTC. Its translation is CAITGVRTGSYEQYF.